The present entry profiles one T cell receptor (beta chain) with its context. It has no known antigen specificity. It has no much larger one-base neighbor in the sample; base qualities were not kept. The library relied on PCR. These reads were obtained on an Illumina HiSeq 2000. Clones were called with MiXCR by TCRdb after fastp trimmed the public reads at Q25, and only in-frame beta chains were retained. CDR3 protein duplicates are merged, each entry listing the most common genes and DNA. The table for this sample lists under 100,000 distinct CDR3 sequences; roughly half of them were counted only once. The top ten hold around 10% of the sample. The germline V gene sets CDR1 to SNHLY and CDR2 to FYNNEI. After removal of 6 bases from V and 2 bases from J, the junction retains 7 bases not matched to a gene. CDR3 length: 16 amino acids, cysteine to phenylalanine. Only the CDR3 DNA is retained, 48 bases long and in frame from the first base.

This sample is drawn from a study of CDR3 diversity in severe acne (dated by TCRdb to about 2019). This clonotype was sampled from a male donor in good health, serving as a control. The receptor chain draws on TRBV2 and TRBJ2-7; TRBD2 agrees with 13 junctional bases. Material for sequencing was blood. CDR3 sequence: CASRLAGGIDPYEQYF. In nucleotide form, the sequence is TGTGCCAGCAGACTAGCGGGAGGGATTGACCCCTACGAGCAGTACTTC.